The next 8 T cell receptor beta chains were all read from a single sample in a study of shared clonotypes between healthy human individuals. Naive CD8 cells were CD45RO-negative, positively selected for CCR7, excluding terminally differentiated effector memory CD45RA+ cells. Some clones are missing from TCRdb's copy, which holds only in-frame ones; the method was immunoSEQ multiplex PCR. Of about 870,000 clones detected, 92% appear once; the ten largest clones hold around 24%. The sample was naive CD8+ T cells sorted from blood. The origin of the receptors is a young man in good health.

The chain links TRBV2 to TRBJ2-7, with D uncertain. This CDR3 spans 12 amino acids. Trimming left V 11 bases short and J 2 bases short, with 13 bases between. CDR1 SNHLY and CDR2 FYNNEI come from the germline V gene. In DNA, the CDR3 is TGTGCCGGAGAGACTGGAACCTACGAGCAGTACTTC. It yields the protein CAGETGTYEQYF. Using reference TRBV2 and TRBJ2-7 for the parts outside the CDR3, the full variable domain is EPEVTQTPSHQVTQMGQEVILRCVPISNHLYFYWYRQILGQKVEFLVSFYNNEISEKSEIFDDQFSVERPDGSNFTLKIRSTKLEDSAMYFCAGETGTYEQYFGPGTRLTVT.

The DNA for the CDR3 is TGTGCCAGCAGGGTTGCGGGAGGCACAGATACGCAGTATTTT. Translated, it gives CASRVAGGTDTQYF. The V gene is TRBV5-4, the J gene TRBJ2-3; TRBD2 matches at 7 bases. Germline V gives CDR1 SGHNT, CDR2 YYREEE (reference sequence). The CDR3 is 14 amino acids. After removal of 5 bases from V and 1 base from J, the junction contained 4 bases not matched to a gene.

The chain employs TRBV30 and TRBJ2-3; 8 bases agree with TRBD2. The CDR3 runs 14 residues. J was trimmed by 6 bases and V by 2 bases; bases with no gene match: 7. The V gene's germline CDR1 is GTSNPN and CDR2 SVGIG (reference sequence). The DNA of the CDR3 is TGTGCCTGGAGTCCAACGGGAGGGGGGGATACGCAGTATTTT. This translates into CAWSPTGGGDTQYF.

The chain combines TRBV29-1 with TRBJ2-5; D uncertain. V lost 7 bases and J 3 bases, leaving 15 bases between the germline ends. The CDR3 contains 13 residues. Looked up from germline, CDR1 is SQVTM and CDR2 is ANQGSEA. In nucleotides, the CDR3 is TGCAGCGGCAGGAGCTGGACCGAAGAGACCCAGTACTTC. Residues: CSGRSWTEETQYF.

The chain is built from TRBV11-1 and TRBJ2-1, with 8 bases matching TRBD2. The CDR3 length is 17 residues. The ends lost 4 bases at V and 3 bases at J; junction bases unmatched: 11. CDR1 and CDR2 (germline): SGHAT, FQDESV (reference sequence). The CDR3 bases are TGTGCCAGCAGCTCGCCTCAAGCGGGAGTTGGCTACAATGAGCAGTTCTTC. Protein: CASSSPQAGVGYNEQFF.

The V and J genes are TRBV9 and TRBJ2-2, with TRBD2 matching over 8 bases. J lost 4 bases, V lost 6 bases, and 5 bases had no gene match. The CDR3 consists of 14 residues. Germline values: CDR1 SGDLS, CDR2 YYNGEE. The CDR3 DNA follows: TGTGCCAGCAACGGGAGGGGGGCCACCGGGGAGCTGTTTTTT. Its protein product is CASNGRGATGELFF.

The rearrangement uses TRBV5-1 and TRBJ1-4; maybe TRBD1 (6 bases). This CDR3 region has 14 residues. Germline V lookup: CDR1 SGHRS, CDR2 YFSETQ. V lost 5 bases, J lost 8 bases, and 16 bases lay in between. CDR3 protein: CASSLQGLGEKLFF. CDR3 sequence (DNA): TGCGCCAGCAGTCTACAGGGTTTGGGAGAAAAACTGTTTTTT.

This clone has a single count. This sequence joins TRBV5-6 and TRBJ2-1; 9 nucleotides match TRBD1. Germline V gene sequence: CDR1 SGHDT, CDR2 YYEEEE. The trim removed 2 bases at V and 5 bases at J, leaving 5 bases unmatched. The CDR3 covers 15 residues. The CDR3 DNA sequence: TGTGCCAGCAGCTTAAGGGACAGGGTAAACAATGAGCAGTTCTTC. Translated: CASSLRDRVNNEQFF.